Here is one T cell receptor (beta chain) with its context. Its antigen remains unknown. A multiplex PCR was run with 60 Vbeta primers and 13 Jbeta primers. Assay used: immunoSEQ multiplex PCR; TCRdb lists only in-frame clones, some missing. The repertoire holds over 150,000 clones, around 72% seen once, with about 1.3% in the top ten. This record belongs to a study of cytomegalovirus exposure and HLA in healthy donors. Between the trimmed V and J ends, which lost 4 bases and 5 bases, there was a span of 29 bases. The germline V gene encodes CDR1 MDHEN and CDR2 SYDVKM. There are 19 residues in the CDR3. Study-wide results and caveats: In presence/absence analyses, roughly uniform sequencing depth across donors was assumed. Most TCR sequences were seen very rarely across donors, but some public TCRs occurred in many. The investigators catalogued 150 to 200 TCR beta chains as cytomegalovirus-associated. An analysis was carried out later, and it reportedly showed fewer N-insertions in an Asian-associated ancestry cluster than the roughly 700-donor mean.

This chain links TRBV28 with TRBJ2-5, with D tentatively TRBD2 (7 bases). The sequence derives from a man between 45 and 60 years old in good health and CMV-seronegative. The sequenced material came from PBMCs. The CDR3 DNA reads as TGTGCCAGCAGTTCAACTCACGGGGGGAGGGGGGCCGCCTTGGAGACCCAGTACTTC. Translation gives CASSSTHGGRGAALETQYF.